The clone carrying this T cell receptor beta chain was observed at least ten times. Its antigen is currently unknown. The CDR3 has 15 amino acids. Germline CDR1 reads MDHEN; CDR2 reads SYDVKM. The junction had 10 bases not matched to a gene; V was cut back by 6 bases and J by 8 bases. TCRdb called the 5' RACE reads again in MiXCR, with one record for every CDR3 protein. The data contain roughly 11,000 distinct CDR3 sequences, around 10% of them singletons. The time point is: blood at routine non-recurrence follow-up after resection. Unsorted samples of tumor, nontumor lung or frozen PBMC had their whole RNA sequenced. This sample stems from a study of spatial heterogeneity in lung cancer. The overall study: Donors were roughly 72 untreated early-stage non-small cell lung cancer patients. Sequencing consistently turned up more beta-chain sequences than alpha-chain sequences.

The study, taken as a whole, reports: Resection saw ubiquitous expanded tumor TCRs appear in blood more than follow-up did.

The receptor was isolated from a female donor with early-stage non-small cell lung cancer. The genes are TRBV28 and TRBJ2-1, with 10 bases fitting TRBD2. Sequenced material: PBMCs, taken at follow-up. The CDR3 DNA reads TGTGCCAGCAGCAAAGCGGGGGGGCCAAGACATGAGCAGTTCTTC. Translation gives CASSKAGGPRHEQFF.